This TCR beta chain was sequenced for a study of control samples from healthy donors and cancer patients. TCRdb keeps only in-frame clones here, not all; method: immunoSEQ multiplex PCR. The data show some 100,000 clones, 70% to 90% seen once. The CDR3 is 15 residues long. Per the germline V gene, CDR1 is SGHTA and CDR2 is FQGNSA. V gave up 6 bases and J gave up 1 base; unmatched junction bases: 6. Material for sequencing was blood. The chain combines TRBV7-2 with TRBJ2-7; 10 bases are shared with TRBD1. This clonotype was sampled from a man aged 25-45 years in good health. CDR3 nucleotides: TGTGCCAGCAGTTCCGGGACAGGGGCTTCCTACGAGCAGTACTTC. Translation gives CASSSGTGASYEQYF.